This is a list of T cell receptor beta chains from one sample in a study of T cells in Graves' hyperthyroidism and ophthalmopathy. TCRdb used MiXCR to reprocess the multiplex PCR reads, holding one entry per CDR3 protein. The table lists around 300,000 distinct CDR3 sequences, about 20% of them singletons. What was sequenced was blood. Receptors were obtained from a man aged 25 to 45 with Graves' ophthalmopathy. CDR3s include the opening cysteine and the closing phenylalanine or tryptophan. D genes are given only for firm matches. Rows give clone size only sometimes, using once, few, many, or a class for an expanded clone.

V	size	J	D	DNA	CDR3
TRBV30	few	TRBJ2-5	TRBD2	TGTGCCTGGAGTCAGGTAGCGGGAGGAGAGACCCAGTACTTC	CAWSQVAGGETQYF
TRBV28	NA	TRBJ2-1	TRBD2	TGTGCCAGCAGTTCGGCCGCTAGCGGGAGTAGAAAGCAGTTCTTC	CASSSAASGSRKQFF
TRBV30	NA	TRBJ1-2	NA	TGTGCCTGGAGCGCCAACCTTGGGGCGGGCTATGGCTACACCTTC	CAWSANLGAGYGYTF
TRBV6-1	few	TRBJ2-7	TRBD1	TGTGCCGGGAGTTCCGGGACAGCGAACTACGAGCAGTACTTC	CAGSSGTANYEQYF
TRBV7-2	many	TRBJ2-1	NA	TGTGCCAGCAGCTCCGGCGGGGTGCAGTTCTTC	CASSSGGVQFF
TRBV5-1	few	TRBJ2-7	NA	TGCGCCAGCAGCTTGGTAGGCGAGCAGTACTTC	CASSLVGEQYF
TRBV11-2	NA	TRBJ2-7	TRBD2	TGTGCCAGCAGCTTTATACTAGCGGGGGTCTTCGACGAGCAGTACTTC	CASSFILAGVFDEQYF
TRBV11-2	many	TRBJ2-5	TRBD1	TGTGCCAGCAGCTTAAGGGACAGCGGAGAGACCCAGTACTTC	CASSLRDSGETQYF
TRBV5-1	few	TRBJ2-1	TRBD2	TGCGCCAGCAGCTTACGGGAGGGCCGCTACAATGAGCAGTTCTTC	CASSLREGRYNEQFF
TRBV15	few	TRBJ2-1	NA	TGTGCCACCAGCAGAGATTTGGGGCTCGGTGAGCAGTTCTTC	CATSRDLGLGEQFF
TRBV15	NA	TRBJ2-1	NA	TGTGCCACCAGCAGATCCGCTTCGGGACACTCCTACAATGAGCAGTTCTTC	CATSRSASGHSYNEQFF
TRBV28	NA	TRBJ1-1	NA	TGTGCCAGCGTTTCGAACACTGAAGCTTTCTTT	CASVSNTEAFF
TRBV15	NA	TRBJ2-5	TRBD1	TGTGCCACCAGCAGGGGGGACAGGGGGTACCAAGAGACCCAGTACTTC	CATSRGDRGYQETQYF
TRBV12-3/TRBV12-4	many	TRBJ2-5	NA	TGTGCCAGCAGTTTAGCGGATGGGACCCAGTACTTC	CASSLADGTQYF
TRBV27	NA	TRBJ1-2	NA	TGTGCCAGCAGTTTAACCCCAAGGACGAAGGAAGGCTACACCTTC	CASSLTPRTKEGYTF
TRBV5-1	NA	TRBJ1-2	NA	TGCGCCAGCAGCTTGGGGGTCCTTTATGGCTACACCTTC	CASSLGVLYGYTF
TRBV18	many	TRBJ2-1	NA	TGTGCCAGCTCATCCCGGGAGTACAATGAGCAGTTCTTC	CASSSREYNEQFF